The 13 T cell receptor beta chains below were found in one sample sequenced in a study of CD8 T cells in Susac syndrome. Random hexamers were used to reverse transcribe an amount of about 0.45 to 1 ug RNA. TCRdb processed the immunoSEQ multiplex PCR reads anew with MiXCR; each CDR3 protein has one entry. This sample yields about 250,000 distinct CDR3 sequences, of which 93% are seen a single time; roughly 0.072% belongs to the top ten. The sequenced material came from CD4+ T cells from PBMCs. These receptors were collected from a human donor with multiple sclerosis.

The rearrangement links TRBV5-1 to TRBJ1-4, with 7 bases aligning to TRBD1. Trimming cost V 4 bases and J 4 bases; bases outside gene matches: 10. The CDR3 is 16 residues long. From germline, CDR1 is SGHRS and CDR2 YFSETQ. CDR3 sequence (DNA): TGCGCCAGCAGCGATTCGGCCGGGACAGATAATGAAAAACTGTTTTTT. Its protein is CASSDSAGTDNEKLFF.

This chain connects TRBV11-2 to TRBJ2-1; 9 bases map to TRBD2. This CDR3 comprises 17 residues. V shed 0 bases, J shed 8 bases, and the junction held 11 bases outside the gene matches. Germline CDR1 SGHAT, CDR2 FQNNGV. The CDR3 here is CASSLDVAGGSTHEQFF. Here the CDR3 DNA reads TGTGCCAGCAGCTTAGATGTGGCGGGGGGGTCCACCCATGAGCAGTTCTTC.

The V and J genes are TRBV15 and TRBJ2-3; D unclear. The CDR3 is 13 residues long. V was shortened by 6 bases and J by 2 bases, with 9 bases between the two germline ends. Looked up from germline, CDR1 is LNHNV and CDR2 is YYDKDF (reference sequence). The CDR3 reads CATSLDFTDTQYF. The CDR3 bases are TGTGCCACCAGTCTTGATTTCACAGATACGCAGTATTTT. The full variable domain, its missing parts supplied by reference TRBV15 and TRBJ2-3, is DAMVIQNPRYQVTQFGKPVTLSCSQTLNHNVMYWYQQKSSQAPKLLFHYYDKDFNNEADTPDNFQSRRPNTSFCFLDIRSPGLGDTAMYLCATSLDFTDTQYFGPGTRLTVL.

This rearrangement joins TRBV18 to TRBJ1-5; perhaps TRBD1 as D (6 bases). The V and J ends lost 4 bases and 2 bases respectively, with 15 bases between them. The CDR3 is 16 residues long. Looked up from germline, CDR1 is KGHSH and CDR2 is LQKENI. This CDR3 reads CASSRTQGLGNQPQHF. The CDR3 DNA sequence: TGTGCCAGCTCACGTACCCAGGGGCTCGGCAATCAGCCCCAGCATTTT. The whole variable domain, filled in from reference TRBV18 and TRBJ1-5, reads NAGVMQNPRHLVRRRGQEARLRCSPMKGHSHVYWYRQLPEEGLKFMVYLQKENIIDESGMPKERFSAEFPKEGPSILRIQQVVRGDSAAYFCASSRTQGLGNQPQHFGDGTRLSIL.

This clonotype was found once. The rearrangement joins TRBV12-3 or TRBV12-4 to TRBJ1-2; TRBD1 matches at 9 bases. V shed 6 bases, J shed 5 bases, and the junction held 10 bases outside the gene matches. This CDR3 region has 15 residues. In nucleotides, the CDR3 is TGTGCCAGCAGACCGCGGACAGGGGACTTATATGGCTACACCTTC. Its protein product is CASRPRTGDLYGYTF.

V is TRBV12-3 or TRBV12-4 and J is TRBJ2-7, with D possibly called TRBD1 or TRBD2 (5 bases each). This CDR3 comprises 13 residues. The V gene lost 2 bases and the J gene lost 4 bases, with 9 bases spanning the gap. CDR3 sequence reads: CASSLIWGYEQYF. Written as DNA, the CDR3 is TGTGCCAGCAGTTTAATCTGGGGGTACGAGCAGTACTTC.

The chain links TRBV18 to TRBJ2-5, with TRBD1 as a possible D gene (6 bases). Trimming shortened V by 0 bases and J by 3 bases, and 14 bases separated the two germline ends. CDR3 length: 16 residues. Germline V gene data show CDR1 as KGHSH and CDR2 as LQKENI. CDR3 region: CASSPPGSGAKETQYF. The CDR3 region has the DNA TGTGCCAGCTCACCACCTGGTTCAGGGGCGAAAGAGACCCAGTACTTC.

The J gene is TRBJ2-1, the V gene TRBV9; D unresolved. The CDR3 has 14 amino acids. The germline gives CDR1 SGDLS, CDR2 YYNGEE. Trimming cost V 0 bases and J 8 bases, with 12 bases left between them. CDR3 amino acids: CASSVAGRWDEQFF. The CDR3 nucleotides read TGTGCCAGCAGCGTAGCGGGTCGATGGGATGAGCAGTTCTTC.

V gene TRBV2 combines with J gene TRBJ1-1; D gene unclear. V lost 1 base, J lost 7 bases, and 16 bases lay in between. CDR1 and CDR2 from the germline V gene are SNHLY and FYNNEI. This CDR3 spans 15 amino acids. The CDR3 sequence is CASSEGPTQNSEAFF. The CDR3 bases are TGTGCCAGCAGTGAAGGGCCGACCCAGAATAGTGAAGCTTTCTTT. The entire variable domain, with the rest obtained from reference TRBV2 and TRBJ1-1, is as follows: EPEVTQTPSHQVTQMGQEVILRCVPISNHLYFYWYRQILGQKVEFLVSFYNNEISEKSEIFDDQFSVERPDGSNFTLKIRSTKLEDSAMYFCASSEGPTQNSEAFFGQGTRLTVV.

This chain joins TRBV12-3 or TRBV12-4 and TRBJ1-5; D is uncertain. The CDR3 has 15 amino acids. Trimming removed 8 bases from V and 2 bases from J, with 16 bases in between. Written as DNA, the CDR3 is TGTGCCAGCTCACCAGGTCGGGGAGGCAATCAGCCCCAGCATTTT. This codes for CASSPGRGGNQPQHF.

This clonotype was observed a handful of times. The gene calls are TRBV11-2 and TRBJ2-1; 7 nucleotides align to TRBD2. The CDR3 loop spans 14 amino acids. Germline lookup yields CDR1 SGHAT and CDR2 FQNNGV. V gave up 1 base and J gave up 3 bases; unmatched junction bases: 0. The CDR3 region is CASSLASGYNEQFF. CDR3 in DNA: TGTGCCAGCAGCTTAGCTAGCGGCTACAATGAGCAGTTCTTC.

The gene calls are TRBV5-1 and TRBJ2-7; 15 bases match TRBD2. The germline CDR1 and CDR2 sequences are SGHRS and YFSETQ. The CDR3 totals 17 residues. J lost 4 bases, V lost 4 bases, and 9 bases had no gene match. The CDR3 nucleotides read TGCGCCAGCAGCGCGGGACTAGCGGGAGGACGCCAATACGAGCAGTACGTC. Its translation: CASSAGLAGGRQYEQYV.

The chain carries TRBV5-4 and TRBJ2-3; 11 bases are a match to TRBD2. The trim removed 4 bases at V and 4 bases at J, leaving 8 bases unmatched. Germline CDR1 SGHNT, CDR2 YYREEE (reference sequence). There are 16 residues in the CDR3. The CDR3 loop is CASSPSLAGVADTQYF. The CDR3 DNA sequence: TGTGCCAGCAGCCCCTCACTAGCGGGGGTCGCAGATACGCAGTATTTT.